Here is one TCR beta chain with its context. The sample comes from a study of blood T cell repertoires in COVID-19. Whole-study context: Italy, Spain and the United States were the sources of the convalescent and acute COVID-19 samples. Sample material is recorded as cDNA or gDNA derived from T cells, B-cell-depleted T cells, or PBMCs.

Clones were sequenced by immunoSEQ multiplex PCR, and TCRdb holds only the in-frame ones, with some missing. Found here are about 240,000 clones, roughly 83% of them singletons; the top ten hold about 9.5%. This CDR3 comprises 14 residues. Trimming removed 6 bases from V and 4 bases from J; junction bases left unmatched: 5. Germline V gene sequence: CDR1 MNHEY, CDR2 SVGAGI. V usage is TRBV6-5 and J usage is TRBJ1-2; 10 bases map to TRBD1. The TCR was taken from a woman of 80 years or more with acute or convalescent COVID-19. Sample: peripheral blood. CDR3: CASRQTGGVYGYTF. The CDR3 DNA follows: TGTGCCAGCAGGCAGACAGGGGGCGTCTATGGCTACACCTTC.